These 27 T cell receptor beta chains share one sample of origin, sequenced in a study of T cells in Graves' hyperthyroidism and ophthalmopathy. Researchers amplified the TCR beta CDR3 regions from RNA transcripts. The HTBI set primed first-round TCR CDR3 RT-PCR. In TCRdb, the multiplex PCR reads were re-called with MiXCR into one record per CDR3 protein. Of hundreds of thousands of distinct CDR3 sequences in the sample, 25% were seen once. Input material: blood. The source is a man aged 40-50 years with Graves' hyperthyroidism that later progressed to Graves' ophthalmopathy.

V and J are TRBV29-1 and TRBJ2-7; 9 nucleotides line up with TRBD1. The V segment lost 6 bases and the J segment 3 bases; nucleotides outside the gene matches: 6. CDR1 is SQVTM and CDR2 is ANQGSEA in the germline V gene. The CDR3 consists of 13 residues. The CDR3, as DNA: TGCAGCGTGGGACAGGGATTAATCTACGAGCAGTACTTC. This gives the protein CSVGQGLIYEQYF.

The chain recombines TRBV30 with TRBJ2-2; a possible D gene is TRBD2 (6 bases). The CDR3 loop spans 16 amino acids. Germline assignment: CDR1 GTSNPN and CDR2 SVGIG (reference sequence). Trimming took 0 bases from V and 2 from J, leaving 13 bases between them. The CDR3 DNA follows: TGTGCCTGGAGTGTACGGGAGCGGGCCAACACCGGGGAGCTGTTTTTT. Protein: CAWSVRERANTGELFF.

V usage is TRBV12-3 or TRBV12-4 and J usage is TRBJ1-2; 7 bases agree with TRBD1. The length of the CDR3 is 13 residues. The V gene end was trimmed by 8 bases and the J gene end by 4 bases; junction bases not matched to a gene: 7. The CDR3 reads CASAGTDLYGYTF. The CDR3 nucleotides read TGTGCCAGCGCCGGGACAGACCTCTATGGCTACACCTTC.

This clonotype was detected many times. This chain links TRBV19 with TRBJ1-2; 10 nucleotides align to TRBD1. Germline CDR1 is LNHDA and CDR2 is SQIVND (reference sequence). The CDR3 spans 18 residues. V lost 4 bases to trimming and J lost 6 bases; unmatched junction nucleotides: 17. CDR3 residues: CASSKEGRGDRGGDGYTF. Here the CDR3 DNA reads TGTGCCAGTAGTAAAGAGGGAAGGGGGGACAGGGGAGGGGATGGCTACACCTTC.

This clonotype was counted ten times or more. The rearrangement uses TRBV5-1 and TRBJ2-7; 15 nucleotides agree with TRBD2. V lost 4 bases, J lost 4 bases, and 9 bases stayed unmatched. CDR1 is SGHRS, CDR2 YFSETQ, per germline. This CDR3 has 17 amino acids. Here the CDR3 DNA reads TGCGCCAGCAGCGTCCCGGGACTAGCGGGAGGAGGATACGAGCAGTACTTC. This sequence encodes CASSVPGLAGGGYEQYF.

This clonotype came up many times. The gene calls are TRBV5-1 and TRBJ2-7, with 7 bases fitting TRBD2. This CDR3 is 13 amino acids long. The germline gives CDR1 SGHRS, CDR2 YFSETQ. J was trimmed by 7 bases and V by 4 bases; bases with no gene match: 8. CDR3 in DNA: TGCGCCAGCAGCAACGGGACTATTGGAGAGCAGTACTTC. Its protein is CASSNGTIGEQYF.

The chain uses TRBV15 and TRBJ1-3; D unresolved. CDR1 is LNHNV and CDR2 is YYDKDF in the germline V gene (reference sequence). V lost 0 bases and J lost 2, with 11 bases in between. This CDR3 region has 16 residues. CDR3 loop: CATSRDEGSPGNTIYF. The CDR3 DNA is TGTGCCACCAGCAGAGATGAGGGAAGTCCTGGAAACACCATATATTTT.

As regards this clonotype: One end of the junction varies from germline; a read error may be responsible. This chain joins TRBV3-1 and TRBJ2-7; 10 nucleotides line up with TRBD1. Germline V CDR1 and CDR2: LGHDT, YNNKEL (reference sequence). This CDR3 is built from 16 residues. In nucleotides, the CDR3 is TGTGCCAGCAGCCAGGCGCGGACAGGGGGAACCTACGAGAAGTACTTC. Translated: CASSQARTGGTYEKYF.

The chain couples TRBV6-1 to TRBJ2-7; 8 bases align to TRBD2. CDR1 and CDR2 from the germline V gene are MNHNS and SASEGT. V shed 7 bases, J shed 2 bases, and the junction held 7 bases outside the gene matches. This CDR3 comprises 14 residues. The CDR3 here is CASTAGGPTYEQYF. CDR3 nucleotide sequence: TGTGCCAGCACCGCGGGAGGCCCAACCTACGAGCAGTACTTC.

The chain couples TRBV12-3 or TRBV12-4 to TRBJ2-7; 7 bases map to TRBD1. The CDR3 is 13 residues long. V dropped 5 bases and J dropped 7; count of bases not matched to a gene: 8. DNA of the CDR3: TGTGCCAGCAGTGCTCCGGGACAGCGTGAGCAGTACTTC. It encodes CASSAPGQREQYF.

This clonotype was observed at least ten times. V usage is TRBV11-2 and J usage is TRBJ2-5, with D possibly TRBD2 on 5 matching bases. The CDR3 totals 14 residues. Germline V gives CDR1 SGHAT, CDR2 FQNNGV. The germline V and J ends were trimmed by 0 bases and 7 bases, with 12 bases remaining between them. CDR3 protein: CASSLESSRRTQYF. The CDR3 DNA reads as TGTGCCAGCAGCTTAGAATCTAGCCGACGGACCCAGTACTTC.

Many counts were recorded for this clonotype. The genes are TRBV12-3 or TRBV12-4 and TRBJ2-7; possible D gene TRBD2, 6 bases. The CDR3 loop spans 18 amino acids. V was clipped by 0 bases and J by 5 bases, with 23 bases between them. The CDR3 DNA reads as TGTGCCAGCAGTTTAGCGCTACTAGCAGCAAAGGGGACCCACGAGCAGTACTTC. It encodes CASSLALLAAKGTHEQYF.

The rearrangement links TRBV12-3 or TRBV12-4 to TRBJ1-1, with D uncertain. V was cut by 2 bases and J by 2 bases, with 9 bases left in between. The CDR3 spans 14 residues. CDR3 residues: CASSLHGTNTEAFF. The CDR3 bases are TGTGCCAGCAGTTTACATGGAACTAACACTGAAGCTTTCTTT.

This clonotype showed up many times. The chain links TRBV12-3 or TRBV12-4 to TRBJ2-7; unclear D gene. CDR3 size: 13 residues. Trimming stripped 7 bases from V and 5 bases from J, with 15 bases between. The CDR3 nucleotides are TGTGCCAGCACCTCGACCTCCCCCCACGAGCAGTACTTC. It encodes CASTSTSPHEQYF.

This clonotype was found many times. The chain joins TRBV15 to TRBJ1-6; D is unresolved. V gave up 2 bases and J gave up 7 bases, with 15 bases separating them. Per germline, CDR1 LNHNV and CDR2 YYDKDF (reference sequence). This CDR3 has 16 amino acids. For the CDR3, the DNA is TGTGCCACCAGCAGACCCTTCGGACGGGAAAATTCACCCCTCCACTTT. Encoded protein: CATSRPFGRENSPLHF.

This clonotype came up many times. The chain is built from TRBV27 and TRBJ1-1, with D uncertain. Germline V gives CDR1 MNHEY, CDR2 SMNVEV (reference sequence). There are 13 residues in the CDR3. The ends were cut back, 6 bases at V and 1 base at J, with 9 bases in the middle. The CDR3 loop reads CASSYLKNTEAFF. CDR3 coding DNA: TGTGCCAGCAGCTACCTGAAGAACACTGAAGCTTTCTTT.

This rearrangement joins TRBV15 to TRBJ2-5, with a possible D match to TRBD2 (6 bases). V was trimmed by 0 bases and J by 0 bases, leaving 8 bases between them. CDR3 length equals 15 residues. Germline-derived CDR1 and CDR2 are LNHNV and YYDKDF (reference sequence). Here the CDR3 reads CATSREGRYQETQYF. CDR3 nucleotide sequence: TGTGCCACCAGCAGAGAAGGGAGGTACCAAGAGACCCAGTACTTC. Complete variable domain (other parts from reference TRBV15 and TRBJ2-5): DAMVIQNPRYQVTQFGKPVTLSCSQTLNHNVMYWYQQKSSQAPKLLFHYYDKDFNNEADTPDNFQSRRPNTSFCFLDIRSPGLGDTAMYLCATSREGRYQETQYFGPGTRLLVL.

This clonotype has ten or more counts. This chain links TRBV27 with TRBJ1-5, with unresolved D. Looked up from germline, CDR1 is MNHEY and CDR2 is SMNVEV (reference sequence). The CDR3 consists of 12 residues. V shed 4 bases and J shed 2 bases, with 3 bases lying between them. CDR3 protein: CASSSGNQPQHF. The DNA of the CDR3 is TGTGCCAGCAGTTCGGGCAATCAGCCCCAGCATTTT.

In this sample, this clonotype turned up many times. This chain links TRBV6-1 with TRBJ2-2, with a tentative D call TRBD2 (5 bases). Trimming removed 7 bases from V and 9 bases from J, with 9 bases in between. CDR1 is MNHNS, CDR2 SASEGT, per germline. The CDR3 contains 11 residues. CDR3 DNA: TGTGCCAGCACTGCGGGCCGGGAGCTGTTTTTT. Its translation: CASTAGRELFF.

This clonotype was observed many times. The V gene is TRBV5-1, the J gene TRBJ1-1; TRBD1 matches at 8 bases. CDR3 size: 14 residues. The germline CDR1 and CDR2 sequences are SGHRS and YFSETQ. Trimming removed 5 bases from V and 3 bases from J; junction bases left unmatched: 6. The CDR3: CASRRTGMDTEAFF. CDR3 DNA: TGCGCCAGCAGAAGGACAGGGATGGACACTGAAGCTTTCTTT.

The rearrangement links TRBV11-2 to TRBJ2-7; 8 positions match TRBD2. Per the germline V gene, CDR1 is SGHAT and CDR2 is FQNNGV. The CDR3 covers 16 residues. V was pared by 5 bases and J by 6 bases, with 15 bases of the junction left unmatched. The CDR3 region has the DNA TGTGCCAGCAGCCAAAGAGCCGGGACTAGTTTTGGCGAGCAGTACTTC. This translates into CASSQRAGTSFGEQYF.

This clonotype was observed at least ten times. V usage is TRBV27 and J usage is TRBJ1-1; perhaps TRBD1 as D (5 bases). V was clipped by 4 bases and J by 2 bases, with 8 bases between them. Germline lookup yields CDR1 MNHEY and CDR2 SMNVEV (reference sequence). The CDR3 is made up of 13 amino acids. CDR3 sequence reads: CASSYRDNTEAFF. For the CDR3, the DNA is TGTGCCAGCAGTTACCGGGACAACACTGAAGCTTTCTTT.

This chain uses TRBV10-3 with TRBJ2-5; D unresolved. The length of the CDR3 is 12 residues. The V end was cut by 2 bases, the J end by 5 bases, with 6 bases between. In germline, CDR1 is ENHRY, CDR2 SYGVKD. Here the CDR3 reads CAISEPRETQYF. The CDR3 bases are TGTGCCATCAGTGAGCCTAGGGAGACCCAGTACTTC.

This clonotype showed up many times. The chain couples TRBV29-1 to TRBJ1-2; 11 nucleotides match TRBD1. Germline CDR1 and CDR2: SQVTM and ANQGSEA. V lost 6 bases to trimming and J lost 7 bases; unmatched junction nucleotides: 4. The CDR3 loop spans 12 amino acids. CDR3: CSVGTGGRGYTF. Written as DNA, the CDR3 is TGCAGCGTGGGGACAGGGGGACGTGGCTACACCTTC.

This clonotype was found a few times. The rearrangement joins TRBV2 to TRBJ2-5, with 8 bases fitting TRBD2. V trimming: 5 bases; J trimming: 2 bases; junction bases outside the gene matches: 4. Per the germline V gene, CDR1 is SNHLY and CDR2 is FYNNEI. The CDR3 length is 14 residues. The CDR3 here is CASSLTSVQETQYF. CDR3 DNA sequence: TGTGCCAGCAGTCTGACTAGCGTTCAAGAGACCCAGTACTTC.

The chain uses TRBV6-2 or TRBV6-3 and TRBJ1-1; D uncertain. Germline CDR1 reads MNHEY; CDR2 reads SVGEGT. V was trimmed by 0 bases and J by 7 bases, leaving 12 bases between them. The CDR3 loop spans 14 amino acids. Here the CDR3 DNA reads TGTGCCAGCAGTTACTCGAAACCTGTTCGTGAAGCTTTCTTT. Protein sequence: CASSYSKPVREAFF.

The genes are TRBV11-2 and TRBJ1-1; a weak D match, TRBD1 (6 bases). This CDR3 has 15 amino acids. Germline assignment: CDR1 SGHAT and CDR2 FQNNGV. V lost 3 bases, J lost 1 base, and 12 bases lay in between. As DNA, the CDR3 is TGTGCCAGCAGCTTCACGTGGACAGAGAACACTGAAGCTTTCTTT. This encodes CASSFTWTENTEAFF.